These 32 T cell receptor beta chains were all obtained from the same sample, sequenced in a study of blood T cell repertoires in COVID-19. Produced via immunoSEQ multiplex PCR; TCRdb's table is partial and in-frame only. The table includes hundreds of thousands of clones, roughly 80% detected once. Material for sequencing was peripheral blood. The receptor source for this set is an elderly woman with active or convalescent COVID-19.

The chain joins TRBV19 to TRBJ1-5; 8 nucleotides agree with TRBD1. This CDR3 region has 17 residues. Germline CDR1 reads LNHDA; CDR2 reads SQIVND (reference sequence). With 3 bases clipped from V and 1 base from J, the junction kept 8 bases outside the gene matches. DNA for the CDR3: TGTGCCAGTAGTATGGGGTGGACAGGGTTGAGCAATCAGCCCCAGCATTTT. It yields the protein CASSMGWTGLSNQPQHF. The whole variable domain, remainder taken from reference TRBV19 and TRBJ1-5, is DGGITQSPKYLFRKEGQNVTLSCEQNLNHDAMYWYRQDPGQGLRLIYYSQIVNDFQKGDIAEGYSVSREKKESFPLTVTSAQKNPTAFYLCASSMGWTGLSNQPQHFGDGTRLSIL.

The CDR3 is CASTPVGQGLVYGYTF. CDR3 nucleotide sequence: TGTGCCAGTACCCCCGTAGGACAGGGGTTGGTCTATGGCTACACCTTC. This chain links TRBV19 with TRBJ1-2, with 9 nucleotides matching TRBD1. The trim removed 7 bases at V and 4 bases at J, leaving 13 bases unmatched. The germline CDR1 and CDR2 sequences are LNHDA and SQIVND (reference sequence). The CDR3 runs 16 residues.

The chain uses TRBV7-2 and TRBJ1-3; no clear D. CDR1 and CDR2 from the germline V gene are SGHTA and FQGNSA. Trimming stripped 4 bases from V and 0 bases from J, with 7 bases between. The CDR3 length is 14 residues. CDR3: CASSSLGSGNTIYF. CDR3 coding DNA: TGTGCCAGCAGCTCCCTCGGCTCTGGAAACACCATATATTTT.

The V and J genes are TRBV20-1 and TRBJ2-1; 7 positions agree with TRBD2. V gave up 3 bases and J gave up 4 bases; unmatched junction bases: 18. Per germline, CDR1 DFQATT and CDR2 SNEGSKA (reference sequence). The CDR3 has 18 amino acids. The CDR3 spells CSASDTLLLATKYNEQFF. The CDR3 DNA reads TGCAGTGCTAGTGATACACTACTACTAGCGACTAAATACAATGAGCAGTTCTTC.

The chain combines TRBV19 with TRBJ2-1; 13 nucleotides line up with TRBD2. The length of the CDR3 is 14 residues. Germline V gene data show CDR1 as LNHDA and CDR2 as SQIVND (reference sequence). V was clipped by 6 bases and J by 10 bases; unmatched bases: 6. The CDR3 region is CASRGLAGLKEQFF. The CDR3 DNA reads as TGTGCCAGTAGGGGACTAGCGGGGTTAAAGGAGCAGTTCTTC.

This chain uses TRBV5-8 with TRBJ1-2; 8 bases line up with TRBD1. Germline V gene sequence: CDR1 SGHTS, CDR2 YDEGEE. V trimming: 1 base; J trimming: 4 bases; junction bases outside the gene matches: 12. CDR3 length: 17 amino acids. The CDR3: CASSLMGQEKRIYGYTF. The CDR3 nucleotides read TGTGCCAGCAGCTTGATGGGACAGGAGAAGCGGATCTATGGCTACACCTTC.

V and J are TRBV18 and TRBJ2-5; a weak D match, TRBD2 (7 bases). Germline V gene data show CDR1 as KGHSH and CDR2 as LQKENI. V was clipped by 7 bases and J by 4 bases, with 22 bases between them. CDR3 length: 16 amino acids. The CDR3 loop is CASYRGREGLRETQYF. CDR3 sequence (DNA): TGTGCCAGCTATCGGGGGCGCGAGGGACTAAGAGAGACCCAGTACTTC.

The chain combines TRBV5-1 with TRBJ2-3; 10 bases fit TRBD2. The germline V gene encodes CDR1 SGHRS and CDR2 YFSETQ. The CDR3 has 17 residues. V shed 0 bases and J 0 bases; nucleotides not matched to a gene: 4. The CDR3 sequence: CASSLALAGASTDTQYF. CDR3 sequence (DNA): TGCGCCAGCAGCTTGGCTCTAGCGGGGGCCAGCACAGATACGCAGTATTTT.

The chain carries TRBV11-2 and TRBJ2-1, with TRBD1 as a possible D gene (5 bases). The germline V gene has CDR1 SGHAT and CDR2 FQNNGV. The CDR3 runs to 16 residues. The germline V and J ends were trimmed by 0 bases and 0 bases, with 9 bases remaining between them. Written as DNA, the CDR3 is TGTGCCAGCAGCTTAGACTTTAGGGGCTCCTACAATGAGCAGTTCTTC. Its protein product is CASSLDFRGSYNEQFF. The full variable domain, its missing parts supplied by reference TRBV11-2 and TRBJ2-1, is EAGVAQSPRYKIIEKRQSVAFWCNPISGHATLYWYQQILGQGPKLLIQFQNNGVVDDSQLPKDRFSAERLKGVDSTLKIQPAKLEDSAVYLCASSLDFRGSYNEQFFGPGTRLTVL.

A single count supports this clone. This rearrangement joins TRBV19 to TRBJ2-1; no reliable D call. Trimming pared 4 bases from V and 2 bases from J, leaving 15 bases between. Germline assignment: CDR1 LNHDA and CDR2 SQIVND (reference sequence). The CDR3 length is 16 residues. The CDR3 coding sequence is TGTGCCAGTAGTACTATGTTCTCCCCGGCCTACAATGAGCAGTTCTTC. Translating it yields CASSTMFSPAYNEQFF.

This clone was seen only once. The V gene is TRBV7-2, the J gene TRBJ2-2, with a possible D match to TRBD1 (5 bases). The CDR3 loop spans 15 amino acids. Trimming stripped 1 base from V and 3 bases from J, with 9 bases between. Germline V gene data show CDR1 as SGHTA and CDR2 as FQGNSA. CDR3 residues: CASSLDPRDTGELFF. CDR3 nucleotide sequence: TGTGCCAGCAGCTTAGATCCCAGGGACACCGGGGAGCTGTTTTTT.

This chain links TRBV5-1 with TRBJ1-2; 9 bases fit TRBD1. Germline V lookup: CDR1 SGHRS, CDR2 YFSETQ. This CDR3 has 13 amino acids. The junction had 4 bases not matched to a gene; V was cut back by 4 bases and J by 6 bases. The CDR3 sequence: CASSIDRGNGYTF. The CDR3 DNA sequence: TGCGCCAGCAGCATTGACAGGGGGAATGGCTACACCTTC.

A few counts support this clone. The chain uses TRBV18 and TRBJ1-1; D is unclear. Trimming pared 3 bases from V and 0 bases from J, leaving 5 bases between. The germline V gene encodes CDR1 KGHSH and CDR2 LQKENI. The CDR3 contains 13 residues. The CDR3 coding sequence is TGTGCCAGCTCACCCGGGTTGAACACTGAAGCTTTCTTT. It encodes CASSPGLNTEAFF.

This clone was detected only a few times. The J gene is TRBJ2-2, the V gene TRBV5-1; 10 nucleotides line up with TRBD2. V was pared by 3 bases and J by 7 bases, with 12 bases of the junction left unmatched. Germline V gives CDR1 SGHRS, CDR2 YFSETQ. This CDR3 spans 17 amino acids. The CDR3 reads CASSSKREGPDYGELFF. CDR3 DNA sequence: TGCGCCAGCAGCTCGAAGCGGGAGGGCCCTGATTACGGGGAGCTGTTTTTT.

The gene calls are TRBV2 and TRBJ1-1, with unresolved D. Germline V gene sequence: CDR1 SNHLY, CDR2 FYNNEI. V lost 2 bases and J 5 bases, leaving 12 bases between the germline ends. This CDR3 contains 14 residues. DNA of the CDR3: TGTGCCAGCAGTGAACAGGTCAGAAGGACTGAAGCTTTCTTT. It is translated as CASSEQVRRTEAFF.

V and J are TRBV6-5 and TRBJ2-7; TRBD1 is a possible D gene (5 bases). The V end lost 5 bases, the J end lost 4 bases, and 18 bases lay between the germline ends. The germline V gene has CDR1 MNHEY and CDR2 SVGAGI. This CDR3 spans 15 amino acids. The CDR3 here is CASSRVGDTKYEQYF. DNA for the CDR3: TGTGCCAGCAGTAGGGTAGGGGATACAAAATACGAGCAGTACTTC.

Here the CDR3 reads CASSSPSRDPYTGYTF. The CDR3 DNA reads TGTGCCAGCAGTTCTCCCTCCCGGGATCCCTACACGGGCTACACCTTC. This chain links TRBV28 with TRBJ1-2; D is uncertain. V lost 4 bases and J lost 8, with 23 bases in between. Germline CDR1 MDHEN, CDR2 SYDVKM. The CDR3 spans 16 residues.

This clone was seen only once. This chain links TRBV25-1 with TRBJ2-3, with a possible D match to TRBD2 (5 bases). The germline gives CDR1 MGHDK, CDR2 SYGVNS. V was trimmed by 9 bases and J by 7 bases, leaving 26 bases between them. This CDR3 is built from 16 residues. CDR3: CASRGVDSLTSYTQYF. The CDR3, as DNA: TGTGCCAGTCGTGGGGTGGACTCCCTGACCTCTTATACGCAGTATTTT.

The CDR3 sequence: CASSLGGRGAEQYF. The CDR3 DNA follows: TGTGCCAGCAGCTTAGGGGGCAGGGGGGCCGAGCAGTACTTC. The chain joins TRBV11-2 to TRBJ2-7, with D possibly matching TRBD1 (7 bases). Germline CDR1 SGHAT, CDR2 FQNNGV. The ends were cut back, 1 base at V and 6 bases at J, with 13 bases in the middle. The CDR3 contains 14 residues.

The J gene is TRBJ1-2, the V gene TRBV25-1; 10 nucleotides match TRBD1. The CDR3 sequence is 14 residues long. Germline V lookup: CDR1 MGHDK, CDR2 SYGVNS. V was pared by 5 bases and J by 6 bases, with 6 bases of the junction left unmatched. The CDR3 loop is CASSPAGTGDGYTF. The CDR3 DNA reads as TGTGCCAGCAGTCCTGCCGGGACAGGGGATGGCTACACCTTC.

V gene TRBV6-5 combines with J gene TRBJ2-2, with TRBD1 matching 8 bases. Trimming cost V 0 bases and J 4 bases; bases outside gene matches: 4. The germline gives CDR1 MNHEY, CDR2 SVGAGI. The CDR3 length is 16 residues. CDR3 region: CASSYSTGAGTGELFF. The CDR3 DNA reads as TGTGCCAGCAGTTACTCGACAGGGGCGGGCACCGGGGAGCTGTTTTTT.

The chain is built from TRBV10-2 and TRBJ2-5; 13 bases are a match to TRBD2. Per germline, CDR1 WSHSY and CDR2 SAAADI. Trimming cost V 6 bases and J 2 bases; bases outside gene matches: 0. The length of the CDR3 is 14 residues. In DNA, the CDR3 is TGCGCCAGCAGACTAGCGGGGGGGCAAGAGACCCAGTACTTC. This codes for CASRLAGGQETQYF.

V is TRBV3-1 (or the pseudogene TRBV3-2) and J is TRBJ1-5; 11 bases line up with TRBD1. Germline-derived CDR1 and CDR2 are LGHDT and YNNKEL (reference sequence). V lost 1 base, J lost 7 bases, and 0 bases stayed unmatched. The CDR3 contains 14 residues. CDR3 bases: TGTGCCAGCAGCCAAGGGACAGGGGGCCAGCCCCAGCATTTT. Its protein is CASSQGTGGQPQHF.

The V gene is TRBV9, the J gene TRBJ2-1, with a tentative D call TRBD2 (5 bases). CDR1 and CDR2 (germline): SGDLS, YYNGEE. V lost 3 bases, J lost 0 bases, and 13 bases lay in between. The CDR3 is made up of 16 amino acids. CDR3 bases: TGTGCCAGCAGCGAAGTGGGAGCTAGCTCCTACAATGAGCAGTTCTTC. This translates into CASSEVGASSYNEQFF.

V usage is TRBV9 and J usage is TRBJ2-5; a weak D match, TRBD1 (5 bases). This CDR3 is built from 14 residues. V gave up 0 bases and J gave up 1 base, with 7 bases separating them. From germline, CDR1 is SGDLS and CDR2 YYNGEE. This CDR3 reads CASSVGRAQETQYF. The CDR3 DNA is TGTGCCAGCAGCGTAGGCAGGGCCCAAGAGACCCAGTACTTC.

This clone was seen more than once but under ten times. The chain combines TRBV4-3 with TRBJ1-5; D remains unclear. Germline assignment: CDR1 LGHNA and CDR2 YSLEER. Trimming left V 1 base short and J 5 bases short, with 12 bases between. The CDR3 length is 15 residues. The CDR3: CASSQGSRGYQPQHF. CDR3 DNA: TGCGCCAGCAGCCAAGGTTCGCGAGGGTATCAGCCCCAGCATTTT.

The rearrangement joins TRBV30 to TRBJ2-7; 9 nucleotides match TRBD1. The CDR3 runs 14 residues. Germline trimming cut 3 bases from V and 3 bases from J; bases unmatched to any gene: 6. CDR1 is GTSNPN and CDR2 is SVGIG in the germline V gene (reference sequence). CDR3 in DNA: TGTGCCTGGAGACAGGGGGCTCGGAACTACGAGCAGTACTTC. Translation gives CAWRQGARNYEQYF.

The chain carries TRBV5-1 and TRBJ2-3; D may be TRBD1 (6 bases). Germline V gene sequence: CDR1 SGHRS, CDR2 YFSETQ. This CDR3 has 14 amino acids. The V and J ends lost 1 base and 6 bases respectively, with 12 bases between them. Here the CDR3 DNA reads TGCGCCAGCAGCTTGCAGGGTGGGGGCGATACGCAGTATTTT. The encoded protein is CASSLQGGGDTQYF. The variable domain in full, with the rest retrieved from reference TRBV5-1 and TRBJ2-3, is KAGVTQTPRYLIKTRGQQVTLSCSPISGHRSVSWYQQTPGQGLQFLFEYFSETQRNKGNFPGRFSGRQFSNSRSEMNVSTLELGDSALYLCASSLQGGGDTQYFGPGTRLTVL.

V is TRBV7-8 and J is TRBJ1-3; D not certain. V lost 0 bases and J 4 bases, leaving 4 bases between the germline ends. Germline V gives CDR1 SGHVS, CDR2 FQNEAQ. The CDR3 runs 13 residues. The CDR3 loop reads CASSLAVGNTIYF. DNA for the CDR3: TGTGCCAGCAGCTTAGCCGTAGGAAACACCATATATTTT. Using reference TRBV7-8 and TRBJ1-3 for the parts outside the CDR3, the full variable domain is GAGVSQSPRYKVAKRGQDVALRCDPISGHVSLFWYQQALGQGPEFLTYFQNEAQLDKSGLPSDRFFAERPEGSVSTLKIQRTQQEDSAVYLCASSLAVGNTIYFGEGSWLTVV.

The genes are TRBV6-2 or TRBV6-3 and TRBJ1-1; possibly TRBD1 for D (5 bases). CDR3 length: 13 amino acids. Per germline, CDR1 MNHEY and CDR2 SVGEGT. V lost 7 bases and J 8 bases, leaving 17 bases between the germline ends. CDR3 sequence reads: CASTPRGGSEAFF. CDR3 DNA: TGTGCCAGCACCCCGCGGGGGGGAAGCGAAGCTTTCTTT.

The rearrangement links TRBV27 to TRBJ1-2; D not certain. Germline V lookup: CDR1 MNHEY, CDR2 SMNVEV (reference sequence). V lost 6 bases, J lost 7 bases, and 15 bases lay in between. This CDR3 is 13 amino acids long. The CDR3 protein is CASRTSGSFGYTF. Written as DNA, the CDR3 is TGTGCCAGCAGGACTTCCGGGTCCTTTGGCTACACCTTC.

The chain combines TRBV7-2 with TRBJ2-7; TRBD2 aligns across 9 bases. Germline CDR1 and CDR2: SGHTA and FQGNSA. J was trimmed by 6 bases and V by 2 bases; bases with no gene match: 11. The CDR3 has 16 amino acids. The CDR3 region has the DNA TGTGCCAGCAGCTTATCGGCGAGCGGGGGGCCATCCGAGCAGTACTTC. This encodes CASSLSASGGPSEQYF.